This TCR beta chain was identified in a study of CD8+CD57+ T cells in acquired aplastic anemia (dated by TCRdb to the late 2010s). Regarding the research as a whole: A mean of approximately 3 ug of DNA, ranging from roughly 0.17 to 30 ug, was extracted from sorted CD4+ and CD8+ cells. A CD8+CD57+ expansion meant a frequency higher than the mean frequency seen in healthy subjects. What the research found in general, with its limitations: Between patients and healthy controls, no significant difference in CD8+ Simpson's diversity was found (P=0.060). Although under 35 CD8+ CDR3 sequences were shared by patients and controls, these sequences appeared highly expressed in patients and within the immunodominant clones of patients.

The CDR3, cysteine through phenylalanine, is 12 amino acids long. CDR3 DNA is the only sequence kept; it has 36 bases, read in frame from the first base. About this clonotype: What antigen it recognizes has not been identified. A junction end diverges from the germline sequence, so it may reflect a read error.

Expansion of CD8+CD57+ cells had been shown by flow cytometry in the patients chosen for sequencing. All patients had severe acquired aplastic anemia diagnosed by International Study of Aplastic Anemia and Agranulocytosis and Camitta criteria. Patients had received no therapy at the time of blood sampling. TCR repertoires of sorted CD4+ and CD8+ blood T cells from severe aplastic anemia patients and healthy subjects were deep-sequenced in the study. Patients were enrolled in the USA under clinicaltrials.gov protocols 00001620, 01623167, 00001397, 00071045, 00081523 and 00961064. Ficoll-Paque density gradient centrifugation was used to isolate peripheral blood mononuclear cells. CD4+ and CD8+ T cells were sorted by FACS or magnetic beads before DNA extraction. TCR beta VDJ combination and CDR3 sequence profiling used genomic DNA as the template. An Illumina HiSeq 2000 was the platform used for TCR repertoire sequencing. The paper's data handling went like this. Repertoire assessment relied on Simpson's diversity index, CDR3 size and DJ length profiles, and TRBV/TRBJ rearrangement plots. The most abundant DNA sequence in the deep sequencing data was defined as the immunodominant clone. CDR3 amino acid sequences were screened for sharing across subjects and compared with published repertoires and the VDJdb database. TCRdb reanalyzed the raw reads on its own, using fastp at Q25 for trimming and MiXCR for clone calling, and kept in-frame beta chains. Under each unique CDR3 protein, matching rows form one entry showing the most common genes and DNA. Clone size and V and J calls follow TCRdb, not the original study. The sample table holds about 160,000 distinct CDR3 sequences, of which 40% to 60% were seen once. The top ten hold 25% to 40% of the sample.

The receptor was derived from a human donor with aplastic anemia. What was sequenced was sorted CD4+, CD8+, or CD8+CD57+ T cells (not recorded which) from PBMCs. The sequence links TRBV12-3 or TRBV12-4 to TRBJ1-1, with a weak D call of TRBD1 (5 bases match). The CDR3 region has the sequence CASGPDSTGAFF. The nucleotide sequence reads TGTGCCAGCGGACCCGACAGCACTGGAGCTTTCTTT.